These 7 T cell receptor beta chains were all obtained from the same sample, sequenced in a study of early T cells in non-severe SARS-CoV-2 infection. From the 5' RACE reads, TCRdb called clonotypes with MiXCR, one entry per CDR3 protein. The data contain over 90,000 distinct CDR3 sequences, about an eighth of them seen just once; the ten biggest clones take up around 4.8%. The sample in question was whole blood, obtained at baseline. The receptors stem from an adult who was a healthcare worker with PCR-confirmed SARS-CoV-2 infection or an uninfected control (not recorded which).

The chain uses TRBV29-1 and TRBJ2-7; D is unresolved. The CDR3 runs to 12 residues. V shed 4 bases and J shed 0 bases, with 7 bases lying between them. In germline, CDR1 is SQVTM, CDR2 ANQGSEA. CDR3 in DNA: TGCAGCGTTGCTCCGACCTCCTACGAGCAGTACTTC. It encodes CSVAPTSYEQYF.

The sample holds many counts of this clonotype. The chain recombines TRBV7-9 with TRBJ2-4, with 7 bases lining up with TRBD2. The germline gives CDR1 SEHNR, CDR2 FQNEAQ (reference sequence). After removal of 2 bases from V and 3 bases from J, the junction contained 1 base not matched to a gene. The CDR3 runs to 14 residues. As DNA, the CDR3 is TGTGCCAGCAGCTTATCTAGCGGCAAAAACATTCAGTACTTC. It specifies CASSLSSGKNIQYF.

CDR3 in DNA: TGTGCCACCAGCAGGGACACAGGGATCGGAGAGACCCAGTACTTC. This sequence encodes CATSRDTGIGETQYF. This chain joins TRBV15 and TRBJ2-5, with D perhaps TRBD1 (6 bases). The ends were cut back, 3 bases at V and 4 bases at J, with 15 bases in the middle. Germline V gene sequence: CDR1 LNHNV, CDR2 YYDKDF (reference sequence). The CDR3 runs 15 residues. The full variable domain, in which reference TRBV15 and TRBJ2-5 provide the parts outside the CDR3, is DAMVIQNPRYQVTQFGKPVTLSCSQTLNHNVMYWYQQKSSQAPKLLFHYYDKDFNNEADTPDNFQSRRPNTSFCFLDIRSPGLGDTAMYLCATSRDTGIGETQYFGPGTRLLVL.

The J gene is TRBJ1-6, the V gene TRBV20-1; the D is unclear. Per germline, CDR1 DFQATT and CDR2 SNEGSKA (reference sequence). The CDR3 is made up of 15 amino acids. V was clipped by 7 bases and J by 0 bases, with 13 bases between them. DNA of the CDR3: TGCAGTGGTCGCTCTGGCAGCTCCTATAATTCACCCCTCCACTTT. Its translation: CSGRSGSSYNSPLHF.

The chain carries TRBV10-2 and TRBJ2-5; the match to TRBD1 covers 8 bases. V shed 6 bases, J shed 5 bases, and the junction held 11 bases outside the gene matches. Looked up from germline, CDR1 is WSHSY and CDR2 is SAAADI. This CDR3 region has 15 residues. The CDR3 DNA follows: TGCGCCAGCAGGGCAACGCAGACAGGGGAGGAGACCCAGTACTTC. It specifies CASRATQTGEETQYF.

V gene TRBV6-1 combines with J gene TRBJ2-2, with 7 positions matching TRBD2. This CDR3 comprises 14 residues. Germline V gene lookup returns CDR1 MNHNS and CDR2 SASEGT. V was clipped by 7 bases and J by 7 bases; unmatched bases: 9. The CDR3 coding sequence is TGTGCCAGCACAGGGACTACACTGATCGGGGAGCTGTTTTTT. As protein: CASTGTTLIGELFF.

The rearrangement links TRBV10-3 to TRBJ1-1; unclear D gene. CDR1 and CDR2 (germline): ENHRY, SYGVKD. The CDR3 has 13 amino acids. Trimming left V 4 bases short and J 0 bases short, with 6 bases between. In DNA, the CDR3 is TGTGCCATCAGTGTTAGGGTGAACACTGAAGCTTTCTTT. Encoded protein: CAISVRVNTEAFF.